This TCR beta chain was observed in a study of shared clonotypes between healthy human individuals. Germline V gives CDR1 GTSNPN, CDR2 SVGIG (reference sequence). The CDR3 covers 15 residues. Whole-study results and caveats: The genetic and exposure-history diversity represented was limited by few donors. The expectation was that sequencing depth would affect clonotype sharing among donors.

Participating donors were healthy, HIV-negative adults free of recent acute infections or vaccinations. Of note for this clone: What it binds is unknown. A far larger clone is one base from this, pointing to a likely read error. The identical CDR3 is also encoded by other nucleotide sequences in the sample.

The table came from immunoSEQ multiplex PCR; TCRdb's copy has only in-frame clones and leaves some out. In the table there are about 490,000 clones, approximately 81% of which are singletons. This chain uses TRBV30 with TRBJ1-3; D is possibly TRBD1 (6 bases). The sequencing input was PBMCs. This sequence was found in a middle-aged woman in good health. Some clones in this sample may be carry-over from other donors' samples. CDR3 nucleotides: TGTGCCTGGAGTGCGGACAGACATTCTGGAAACACCATATATTTC. Encoded protein: CAWSADRHSGNTIYF.